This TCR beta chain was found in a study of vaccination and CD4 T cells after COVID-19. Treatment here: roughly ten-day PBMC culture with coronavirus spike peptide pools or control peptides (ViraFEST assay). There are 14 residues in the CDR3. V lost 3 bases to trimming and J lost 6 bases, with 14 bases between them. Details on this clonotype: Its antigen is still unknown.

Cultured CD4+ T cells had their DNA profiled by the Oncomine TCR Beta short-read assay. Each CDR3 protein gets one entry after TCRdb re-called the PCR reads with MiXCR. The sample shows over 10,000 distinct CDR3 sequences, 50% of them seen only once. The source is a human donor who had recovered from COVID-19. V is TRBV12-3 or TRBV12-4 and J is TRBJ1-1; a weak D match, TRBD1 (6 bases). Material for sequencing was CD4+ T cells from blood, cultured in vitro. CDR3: CASSLSRGIAEAFF. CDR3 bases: TGTGCCAGCAGTTTGTCTAGGGGGATCGCTGAAGCTTTCTTT.